Below are 30 T cell receptor beta chains sequenced from a single sample in a study of T cell repertoires in cytomegalovirus infection. TCRdb called the reads again in MiXCR, with one record for every CDR3 protein. The sample has approximately 340,000 distinct CDR3 sequences, 25% to 30% seen once. Their antigens remain unidentified. The specimen was cultured PBMCs, collected from culture after CMV antigen stimulation. These receptor sequences come from a human donor in good health (CMV status not recorded). Some clones in this sample may be carry-over from other donors' samples.

V and J are TRBV19 and TRBJ1-5; D might be TRBD1 (6 bases). CDR1 LNHDA and CDR2 SQIVND come from the germline V gene (reference sequence). CDR3 length: 13 amino acids. The V and J ends lost 5 bases and 7 bases respectively, with 12 bases between them. CDR3 sequence (DNA): TGTGCCAGTAGTTGGGGGGCCCAGCAGCCCCAGCATTTT. This sequence encodes CASSWGAQQPQHF.

The rearrangement links TRBV11-2 to TRBJ1-4; weak D call: TRBD1 (5 bases). Germline V gene lookup returns CDR1 SGHAT and CDR2 FQNNGV. The germline V and J ends were trimmed by 7 bases and 8 bases, with 17 bases remaining between them. There are 14 residues in the CDR3. This CDR3 reads CASTPGPGGEKLFF. In nucleotides, the CDR3 is TGTGCCAGCACCCCGGGACCCGGAGGGGAAAAACTGTTTTTT.

This clonotype was counted a few times. The V call is TRBV6-5, the J call TRBJ2-3, with a possible D match to TRBD2 (6 bases). The germline V gene encodes CDR1 MNHEY and CDR2 SVGAGI. The CDR3 extends over 15 amino acids. The V end lost 7 bases, the J end lost 1 base, and 15 bases lay between the germline ends. The DNA for the CDR3 is TGTGCCAGCATGGCTAGCGCGCAGGGCACAGATACGCAGTATTTT. Translation: CASMASAQGTDTQYF.

This clonotype was seen a handful of times. The chain uses TRBV10-3 and TRBJ1-2, with unresolved D. Germline assignment: CDR1 ENHRY and CDR2 SYGVKD. The CDR3 is 13 amino acids. V dropped 6 bases and J dropped 6 bases, with 14 bases sitting between them. The CDR3, as DNA: TGTGCCATCAGGCTACTCGCCGCTGATGGCTACACCTTC. Its protein product is CAIRLLAADGYTF.

The chain is built from TRBV7-6 and TRBJ2-7, with 7 nucleotides matching TRBD1. The CDR3 has 15 residues. CDR1 SGHVS and CDR2 FNYEAQ come from the germline V gene. J gave up 1 base and V 1 base, and 4 bases lay outside the gene matches. CDR3 region: CASSLGSGQSYEQYF. The CDR3 DNA is TGTGCCAGCAGCTTAGGGTCGGGACAGTCCTACGAGCAGTACTTC.

The rearrangement uses TRBV10-3 and TRBJ1-4; D remains ambiguous. V lost 6 bases to trimming and J lost 0 bases, with 11 bases between them. Germline loops: CDR1 ENHRY, CDR2 SYGVKD. The CDR3 extends over 15 amino acids. CDR3 protein: CAISLDGATNEKLFF. The CDR3 bases are TGTGCCATCAGCCTGGACGGTGCAACTAATGAAAAACTGTTTTTT.

The rearrangement joins TRBV20-1 to TRBJ2-7; unclear D gene. V lost 3 bases, J lost 2 bases, and 11 bases lay in between. The CDR3 loop spans 13 amino acids. The germline V gene has CDR1 DFQATT and CDR2 SNEGSKA (reference sequence). CDR3: CSASGLLTYEQYF. CDR3 nucleotide sequence: TGCAGTGCTAGTGGGCTTCTTACCTACGAGCAGTACTTC.

This clonotype was recorded many times. The chain joins TRBV7-2 to TRBJ2-7; tentatively, D is TRBD2 (5 bases). The CDR3 consists of 12 residues. Germline CDR1 and CDR2: SGHTA and FQGNSA. Trimming removed 4 bases from V and 6 bases from J, with 10 bases in between. Here the CDR3 reads CASSSDRGEQYF. The CDR3 region has the DNA TGTGCCAGCAGCTCCGACCGGGGCGAGCAGTACTTC.

This clonotype was found a few times. V is TRBV7-8 and J is TRBJ2-2; no clear D. This CDR3 spans 15 amino acids. Trimming cost V 2 bases and J 0 bases, with 7 bases left between them. From germline, CDR1 is SGHVS and CDR2 FQNEAQ. The CDR3 loop reads CASSLSRTNTGELFF. Here the CDR3 DNA reads TGTGCCAGCAGCTTAAGCAGGACGAACACCGGGGAGCTGTTTTTT.

This clonotype was observed a few times. The J gene is TRBJ2-2, the V gene TRBV12-3 or TRBV12-4, with D possibly TRBD2 on 6 matching bases. Trimming took off 7 bases at V and 1 base at J, with 13 bases between the two ends. The CDR3 spans 15 residues. The CDR3 DNA sequence: TGTGCCAGCACCTTGGGTAGCGGGAACACCGGGGAGCTGTTTTTT. Translation: CASTLGSGNTGELFF.

This clonotype has more than one count but fewer than ten. The CDR3 region is CASSPTGLGNQPQHF. The CDR3 coding sequence is TGTGCCAGCTCACCGACAGGGTTGGGCAATCAGCCCCAGCATTTT. This rearrangement joins TRBV18 to TRBJ1-5; 7 bases are shared with TRBD1. Germline lookup yields CDR1 KGHSH and CDR2 LQKENI. This CDR3 has 15 residues. J gave up 2 bases and V 3 bases, and 4 bases lay outside the gene matches. The variable domain in full, with the rest retrieved from reference TRBV18 and TRBJ1-5, is NAGVMQNPRHLVRRRGQEARLRCSPMKGHSHVYWYRQLPEEGLKFMVYLQKENIIDESGMPKERFSAEFPKEGPSILRIQQVVRGDSAAYFCASSPTGLGNQPQHFGDGTRLSIL.

This clonotype was seen many times. The genes are TRBV12-3 or TRBV12-4 and TRBJ1-5; D remains unclear. V shed 6 bases and J shed 4 bases, with 13 bases lying between them. CDR3 length equals 14 residues. CDR3 nucleotide sequence: TGTGCCAGCAGCCCCGTGGTAACTAATCAGCCCCAGCATTTT. Translation: CASSPVVTNQPQHF.

A few counts support this clonotype. The rearrangement joins TRBV12-3 or TRBV12-4 to TRBJ1-1; D unresolved. Trimming removed 0 bases from V and 6 bases from J, with 11 bases in between. The CDR3 extends over 14 amino acids. The chain's CDR3 is CASSLAYSGAEAFF. The CDR3 DNA sequence: TGTGCCAGCAGTTTAGCCTACTCCGGCGCTGAAGCTTTCTTT.

The V call is TRBV11-2, the J call TRBJ1-1; D might be TRBD1 (6 bases). Between the trimmed V and J ends, which lost 0 bases and 6 bases, there was a span of 14 bases. Per the germline V gene, CDR1 is SGHAT and CDR2 is FQNNGV. The CDR3 has 15 residues. The chain's CDR3 is CASSLEPGAYAEAFF. CDR3 DNA: TGTGCCAGCAGCTTAGAACCAGGGGCTTACGCTGAAGCTTTCTTT.

The rearrangement joins TRBV28 to TRBJ1-1, with 9 bases fitting TRBD1. Germline V CDR1 and CDR2: MDHEN, SYDVKM. The CDR3 runs 18 residues. V lost 5 bases and J lost 4; bases outside the gene matches: 17. The CDR3 DNA is TGTGCCAGCAGTCCCGGGACAGGGAAGTCTCTAGTATTCACTGAAGCTTTCTTT. Translation: CASSPGTGKSLVFTEAFF.

The CDR3 spells CASTRGQGPGELFF. CDR3 in DNA: TGTGCCAGCACCCGAGGACAGGGCCCCGGGGAGCTGTTTTTT. The J gene is TRBJ2-2, the V gene TRBV7-6, with 8 bases lining up with TRBD1. Germline V lookup: CDR1 SGHVS, CDR2 FNYEAQ. The CDR3 extends over 14 amino acids. V was clipped by 7 bases and J by 6 bases; unmatched bases: 7.

This clonotype was found once. The V call is TRBV12-3 or TRBV12-4, the J call TRBJ2-1; TRBD1 is a possible D gene (5 bases). The V end was cut by 8 bases, the J end by 0 bases, with 14 bases between. This CDR3 is 15 amino acids long. The chain's CDR3 is CASRGQGPSYNEQFF. CDR3 sequence (DNA): TGTGCCAGCCGAGGCCAGGGCCCCTCCTACAATGAGCAGTTCTTC.

V and J are TRBV24-1 and TRBJ1-2, with no clear D. V was cut by 6 bases and J by 1 base, with 11 bases left in between. The CDR3 runs to 14 residues. Germline loops: CDR1 KGHDR, CDR2 SFDVKD. CDR3 protein: CATSTRALNYGYTF. The CDR3 DNA reads TGTGCCACCAGTACGAGGGCGCTTAACTATGGCTACACCTTC.

This chain links TRBV12-3 or TRBV12-4 with TRBJ1-5, with 9 bases matching TRBD1. The trim removed 5 bases at V and 7 bases at J, leaving 6 bases unmatched. The CDR3 covers 14 residues. The CDR3 reads CASSVQGARQPQHF. The CDR3 DNA sequence: TGTGCCAGCAGTGTACAGGGGGCTAGGCAGCCCCAGCATTTT.

This clonotype came up many times. The chain employs TRBV27 and TRBJ1-1; D might be TRBD1 (6 bases). Trimming left V 6 bases short and J 2 bases short, with 10 bases between. This CDR3 has 13 amino acids. Per germline, CDR1 MNHEY and CDR2 SMNVEV (reference sequence). CDR3 nucleotide sequence: TGTGCCAGCAGCCAACAGGGTAACACTGAAGCTTTCTTT. It is translated as CASSQQGNTEAFF.

This clonotype was seen repeatedly, ten times or more. The V gene is TRBV7-9, the J gene TRBJ2-7, with D possibly being TRBD2 (5 bases). Trimming removed 5 bases from V and 9 bases from J, with 26 bases in between. This CDR3 has 16 amino acids. Per the germline V gene, CDR1 is SEHNR and CDR2 is FQNEAQ (reference sequence). CDR3 residues: CASSQGPQDGDAGQYF. Written as DNA, the CDR3 is TGTGCCAGCAGCCAAGGGCCCCAGGATGGGGATGCGGGGCAGTACTTC. Together with reference TRBV7-9 and TRBJ2-7, the CDR3 gives the full variable domain: DTGVSQNPRHKITKRGQNVTFRCDPISEHNRLYWYRQTLGQGPEFLTYFQNEAQLEKSRLLSDRFSAERPKGSFSTLEIQRTEQGDSAMYLCASSQGPQDGDAGQYFGPGTRLTVT.

This clonotype has at least ten counts. The V and J genes are TRBV7-2 and TRBJ1-1; D unclear. Germline V gene data show CDR1 as SGHTA and CDR2 as FQGNSA. The V gene lost 0 bases and the J gene lost 3 bases, with 8 bases spanning the gap. The CDR3 contains 14 residues. DNA of the CDR3: TGTGCCAGCAGCTTAGCGGGTGTCGACACTGAAGCTTTCTTT. Its translation: CASSLAGVDTEAFF.

The V call is TRBV4-1, the J call TRBJ2-7, with D perhaps matching TRBD1 or TRBD2 (5 bases each). Germline values: CDR1 MGHRA, CDR2 YSYEKL. V was clipped by 1 base and J by 6 bases, with 10 bases between them. The CDR3 covers 13 residues. The CDR3 DNA is TGCGCCAGCAGCCAAGGGGCCGGGACCGAGCAGTACTTC. Amino acid sequence: CASSQGAGTEQYF.

A few counts support this clonotype. The V and J genes are TRBV10-3 and TRBJ1-1, with 8 bases matching TRBD1. The V segment lost 0 bases and the J segment 1 base; nucleotides outside the gene matches: 7. CDR1 is ENHRY and CDR2 is SYGVKD in the germline V gene. The CDR3 totals 17 residues. DNA of the CDR3: TGTGCCATCAGTGAGTCGGTTTTCCAGGGGGCGAACACTGAAGCTTTCTTT. Its translation: CAISESVFQGANTEAFF.

The chain carries TRBV7-2 and TRBJ2-7; the match to TRBD2 covers 11 bases. V shed 5 bases and J 0 bases; nucleotides not matched to a gene: 6. The germline V gene has CDR1 SGHTA and CDR2 FQGNSA. This CDR3 has 16 residues. As DNA, the CDR3 is TGTGCCAGCAGCGCGGGACTAGCGGTTAGCTCCTACGAGCAGTACTTC. The encoded protein is CASSAGLAVSSYEQYF.

The chain links TRBV5-3 to TRBJ2-3; D perhaps matches TRBD2 (6 bases). TRBV5-3 is flagged as an ORF with uncertain function. The CDR3 has 15 amino acids. Between the trimmed V and J ends, which lost 8 bases and 0 bases, there was a span of 16 bases. CDR3 bases: TGTGCCAGCCACCTGGGGGGAGCTAGCACAGATACGCAGTATTTT. This encodes CASHLGGASTDTQYF.

A few counts support this clonotype. J is TRBJ1-4 and V is TRBV6-2 or TRBV6-3, with unresolved D. The length of the CDR3 is 16 residues. V was cut by 0 bases and J by 8 bases, with 16 bases left in between. CDR1 and CDR2 from the germline V gene are MNHEY and SVGEGT. DNA for the CDR3: TGTGCCAGCAGTTACTCGAGCGGTACCCTGGGAGAAAAACTGTTTTTT. Translating gives CASSYSSGTLGEKLFF.

CDR3 protein: CAISESSARNEQFF. CDR3 in DNA: TGTGCCATCAGTGAGTCGAGTGCCAGGAATGAGCAGTTCTTC. The J gene is TRBJ2-1, the V gene TRBV10-3, with D unclear. The ends were cut back, 0 bases at V and 7 bases at J, with 10 bases in the middle. CDR3 length: 14 amino acids. The germline V gene has CDR1 ENHRY and CDR2 SYGVKD.

The chain joins TRBV5-1 to TRBJ2-7, with a weak D call TRBD1 (6 bases). Trimming removed 4 bases at V and 1 base at J, with 24 bases between. The CDR3 is 18 residues long. Germline V gene lookup returns CDR1 SGHRS and CDR2 YFSETQ. The CDR3 DNA sequence: TGCGCCAGCAGCATAGGGACAAACCGGGACGGCTATTCCTACGAGCAGTACTTC. Translating it yields CASSIGTNRDGYSYEQYF. Drawing the rest from reference TRBV5-1 and TRBJ2-7, the complete variable domain is KAGVTQTPRYLIKTRGQQVTLSCSPISGHRSVSWYQQTPGQGLQFLFEYFSETQRNKGNFPGRFSGRQFSNSRSEMNVSTLELGDSALYLCASSIGTNRDGYSYEQYFGPGTRLTVT.

The table lists this clonotype with a few counts. The CDR3 spells CASSHDENTEAFF. Here the CDR3 DNA reads TGTGCCAGCAGCCATGACGAGAACACTGAAGCTTTCTTT. V and J are TRBV5-4 and TRBJ1-1; D is unresolved. Germline loops: CDR1 SGHNT, CDR2 YYREEE (reference sequence). Trimming removed 4 bases from V and 1 base from J, with 8 bases in between. There are 13 residues in the CDR3.